Following are 25 T cell receptor beta chains from one sample sequenced in a study of PD-1 blockade in classical Hodgkin lymphoma (dated by TCRdb to the early 2020s). Receptors were amplified or captured by the immunoSEQ multiplex PCR assay. TCRdb re-hosts the immuneACCESS table, in-frame sequences only. Its copies lack some clones; in the studies checked, an unresolved V gene accounts for under half of them, and the cause for the rest is not known. The sample table contains 20,000 to 30,000 clones; only one count was recorded for approximately 69% of them. The ten largest clones represent approximately 3.3% of the sample. The time point label on this specimen signifies: cycle 1 day 1 (C1D1), immediately before nivolumab initiation. Every trial patient had relapsed following autologous stem cell transplantation, and prior brentuximab vedotin exposure was what differed among cohorts A, B and C. The sample here was peripheral blood mononuclear cells (PBMCs), taken at baseline. These receptors were taken from a human donor with classical Hodgkin lymphoma.

This clone appeared once. The V call is TRBV6-5, the J call TRBJ1-1, with a tentative D call TRBD1 (5 bases). The V end was cut by 2 bases, the J end by 4 bases, with 5 bases between. The CDR3 has 12 residues. CDR1 is MNHEY, CDR2 SVGAGI, per germline. CDR3 bases: TGTGCCAGCAGTTACGGGGGCACTGAAGCTTTCTTT. It is translated as CASSYGGTEAFF.

The V call is TRBV2, the J call TRBJ1-2, with D unclear. The germline CDR1 and CDR2 sequences are SNHLY and FYNNEI. V was trimmed by 5 bases and J by 6 bases, leaving 13 bases between them. This CDR3 has 13 residues. The DNA of the CDR3 is TGTGCCAGCAGTCAACTATCAGTAGATGGCTACACCTTC. Amino acid sequence: CASSQLSVDGYTF.

This clone has just a few counts. The V and J genes are TRBV4-2 and TRBJ1-1; possibly TRBD1 for D (6 bases). The ends were cut back, 1 base at V and 3 bases at J, with 12 bases in the middle. The CDR3 spans 15 residues. The germline CDR1 and CDR2 sequences are LGHNA and YNFKEQ. CDR3 DNA: TGTGCCAGCAGCCAAGGGGGGGCTGGGGACACTGAAGCTTTCTTT. Its translation: CASSQGGAGDTEAFF.

The chain combines TRBV11-2 with TRBJ2-7; TRBD1 matches 10 bases. The ends lost 6 bases at V and 3 bases at J; junction bases unmatched: 8. Per the germline V gene, CDR1 is SGHAT and CDR2 is FQNNGV. This CDR3 spans 15 amino acids. The CDR3 DNA is TGTGCCAGCAGGCCCGGGACAGGGGTTTTCTACGAGCAGTACTTC. Amino acid sequence: CASRPGTGVFYEQYF.

J is TRBJ2-1 and V is TRBV18, with TRBD1 matching 7 bases. Germline CDR1 and CDR2: KGHSH and LQKENI. The CDR3 contains 16 residues. V trimming: 4 bases; J trimming: 4 bases; junction bases outside the gene matches: 10. The CDR3 reads CASSLEIQGPYNEQFF. The CDR3 nucleotides read TGTGCCAGCTCACTAGAAATACAGGGGCCGTACAATGAGCAGTTCTTC.

The chain links TRBV9 to TRBJ2-1, with 8 bases fitting TRBD1. Germline assignment: CDR1 SGDLS and CDR2 YYNGEE. The CDR3 spans 13 residues. Germline trimming cut 3 bases from V and 10 bases from J; bases unmatched to any gene: 6. For the CDR3, the DNA is TGTGCCAGCAGCGATGTGACAGGGGACGAGCAGTTCTTC. Amino acid sequence: CASSDVTGDEQFF.

This clone occurred once. The CDR3, as DNA: TGTGCCAGCTCACCGTCCGGGACAGGACTCTATGGCTACACCTTC. Translation gives CASSPSGTGLYGYTF. The chain couples TRBV18 to TRBJ1-2, with TRBD1 matching over 8 bases. The ends lost 3 bases at V and 4 bases at J; junction bases unmatched: 7. Germline V gives CDR1 KGHSH, CDR2 LQKENI. The CDR3 is 15 residues long.

The chain recombines TRBV19 with TRBJ2-2; the match to TRBD2 covers 12 bases. V lost 4 bases and J lost 9; bases outside the gene matches: 15. The CDR3 runs 18 residues. The germline gives CDR1 LNHDA, CDR2 SQIVND (reference sequence). The chain's CDR3 is CASSTQTSGGTPLRELFF. CDR3 DNA: TGTGCCAGTAGTACGCAGACTAGCGGGGGCACTCCGCTCCGGGAGCTGTTTTTT.

Remarks on this clone: One base separates it from a far larger clone, so it is likely a read error. The chain recombines TRBV4-1 with TRBJ2-5; the D gene is possibly TRBD1 (6 bases). The DNA end lines up better with TRBJ2-7; the J call may be wrong. Per the germline V gene, CDR1 is MGHRA and CDR2 is YSYEKL. This CDR3 is built from 15 residues. This CDR3 is CASSLPGAGVYEQYF. CDR3 DNA: TGTGCCAGCAGCCTACCCGGGGCAGGGGTTTACGAGCAGTACTTC.

This chain links TRBV18 with TRBJ2-5, with 10 bases that match TRBD1. The CDR3 contains 14 residues. CDR1 and CDR2 (germline): KGHSH, LQKENI. Losses at the gene ends were 3 bases for V and 4 bases for J; bases not matched to a gene: 2. The CDR3 sequence: CASSPRQGAETQYF. The CDR3 bases are TGTGCCAGCTCACCCAGACAGGGGGCAGAGACCCAGTACTTC.

V gene TRBV7-2 combines with J gene TRBJ2-3, with 11 bases identical to TRBD2. Germline V gene data show CDR1 as SGHTA and CDR2 as FQGNSA. CDR3 length equals 14 residues. V gave up 5 bases and J gave up 4 bases; unmatched junction bases: 2. The chain's CDR3 is CASSGTSGPDTQYF. The DNA of the CDR3 is TGTGCCAGCAGCGGGACTAGCGGACCAGATACGCAGTATTTT.

This clone showed up just a few times. The rearrangement joins TRBV7-6 to TRBJ2-7; 9 bases are a match to TRBD1. The CDR3 sequence is 16 residues long. Trimming at V came to 3 bases and at J to 1 base, leaving 7 bases not matched to a gene. Germline V gene lookup returns CDR1 SGHVS and CDR2 FNYEAQ. This CDR3 is CASSFGPGQGSYEQYF. The CDR3 DNA is TGTGCCAGCAGCTTCGGTCCGGGACAGGGTTCCTACGAGCAGTACTTC.

By share, this clone counts as medium-sized. This chain's CDR3 is CARISRDLYNEQFF. The CDR3 DNA reads as TGTGCCAGAATATCGAGGGACCTTTACAATGAGCAGTTCTTC. The chain carries TRBV5-3 and TRBJ2-1; tentatively, D is TRBD1 or TRBD2 (5 bases each). TRBV5-3 is given ORF status, its function remaining uncertain. This CDR3 spans 14 amino acids. The ends were cut back, 6 bases at V and 4 bases at J, with 14 bases in the middle.

This chain links TRBV27 with TRBJ2-7, with a possible D match to TRBD1 (6 bases). The CDR3 contains 14 residues. Per germline, CDR1 MNHEY and CDR2 SMNVEV (reference sequence). Trimming stripped 8 bases from V and 0 bases from J, with 14 bases between. CDR3 protein: CASRPGTNSYEQYF. DNA for the CDR3: TGTGCCAGCCGCCCCGGGACAAACTCCTACGAGCAGTACTTC.

This clone was picked up one time. This rearrangement joins TRBV28 to TRBJ2-4; maybe TRBD2 (6 bases). Germline V CDR1 and CDR2: MDHEN, SYDVKM. CDR3 length equals 13 residues. The ends were cut back, 5 bases at V and 10 bases at J, with 15 bases in the middle. In nucleotides, the CDR3 is TGTGCCAGCAGTCCGGGGGAAAGTTGGATTCAGTACTTC. Translated, it gives CASSPGESWIQYF. The full variable domain, completed using reference TRBV28 and TRBJ2-4, is DVKVTQSSRYLVKRTGEKVFLECVQDMDHENMFWYRQDPGLGLRLIYFSYDVKMKEKGDIPEGYSVSREKKERFSLILESASTNQTSMYLCASSPGESWIQYFGAGTRLSVL.

This clone was seen a single time. This sequence joins TRBV5-8 and TRBJ2-7, with TRBD1 identical over 8 bases. V was clipped by 0 bases and J by 5 bases; unmatched bases: 7. The CDR3 sequence is 15 residues long. CDR1 SGHTS and CDR2 YDEGEE come from the germline V gene. CDR3 DNA: TGTGCCAGCAGCTTGGACCTCAGGGGGCAGAACGAGCAGTACTTC. Amino acids: CASSLDLRGQNEQYF.

The chain uses TRBV29-1 and TRBJ2-1, with 9 nucleotides matching TRBD2. J gave up 8 bases and V 4 bases, and 6 bases lay outside the gene matches. There are 13 residues in the CDR3. Germline values: CDR1 SQVTM, CDR2 ANQGSEA. The DNA of the CDR3 is TGCAGCGTTGTGGGGACTAGCATATATGAGCAGTTCTTC. Its translation is CSVVGTSIYEQFF.

By its share, this clone is medium-sized. This chain joins TRBV28 and TRBJ2-7; D might be TRBD2 (5 bases). V was clipped by 2 bases and J by 3 bases, with 5 bases between them. The CDR3 covers 12 residues. CDR1 is MDHEN, CDR2 SYDVKM, per germline. The CDR3 coding sequence is TGTGCCAGCAGTTTAGGAGGCTACGAGCAGTACTTC. Residues: CASSLGGYEQYF.

The chain carries TRBV11-3 and TRBJ2-1, with TRBD2 matching 10 bases. The V segment lost 5 bases and the J segment 6 bases; nucleotides outside the gene matches: 10. The CDR3 is 16 amino acids. CDR1 SGHNT and CDR2 YENEEA come from the germline V gene. In DNA form, the CDR3 reads TGTGCCAGCAGCCACAAGCGGGGGGGTTCTAGCAATGAGCAGTTCTTC. Its protein product is CASSHKRGGSSNEQFF. The entire variable domain, with the rest obtained from reference TRBV11-3 and TRBJ2-1, is as follows: EAGVVQSPRYKIIEKKQPVAFWCNPISGHNTLYWYLQNLGQGPELLIRYENEEAVDDSQLPKDRFSAERLKGVDSTLKIQPAELGDSAVYLCASSHKRGGSSNEQFFGPGTRLTVL.

The chain joins TRBV27 to TRBJ2-3; D tentatively reads TRBD1 or TRBD2 (5 bases each). Germline loops: CDR1 MNHEY, CDR2 SMNVEV (reference sequence). V lost 2 bases and J 0 bases, leaving 9 bases between the germline ends. The CDR3 is 15 amino acids. The CDR3 DNA sequence: TGTGCCAGCAGTTTACGAGGGGCAAGCACAGATACGCAGTATTTT. This sequence encodes CASSLRGASTDTQYF.

The chain employs TRBV18 and TRBJ2-1; 9 bases are shared with TRBD1. CDR3 size: 16 residues. With V trimmed by 3 bases and J by 5 bases, 8 bases remained unmatched. Germline CDR1 KGHSH, CDR2 LQKENI. CDR3 protein: CASSPGTGGAHNEQFF. The CDR3 bases are TGTGCCAGCTCACCTGGAACAGGGGGCGCCCACAATGAGCAGTTCTTC.

The J gene is TRBJ2-2, the V gene TRBV18; D call uncertain. Trimming stripped 4 bases from V and 5 bases from J, with 5 bases between. Germline CDR1 KGHSH, CDR2 LQKENI. CDR3 length equals 12 residues. The CDR3, as DNA: TGTGCCAGCTCACTTCAAACCGGGGAGCTGTTTTTT. Its translation: CASSLQTGELFF.

This clone rates as medium-sized. The sample contains more than one DNA sequence encoding this CDR3. The rearrangement uses TRBV30 and TRBJ1-5, with TRBD1 as a possible D gene (5 bases). Germline V CDR1 and CDR2: GTSNPN, SVGIG (reference sequence). Trimming removed 0 bases at V and 2 bases at J, with 5 bases between. The CDR3 covers 13 residues. CDR3 DNA: TGTGCCTGGAGTGTACAGGGCAATCAGCCCCAGCATTTT. Its translation: CAWSVQGNQPQHF.

The chain links TRBV11-2 to TRBJ2-3, with TRBD2 matching 11 bases. This CDR3 contains 15 residues. V shed 5 bases, J shed 1 base, and the junction held 2 bases outside the gene matches. CDR1 and CDR2 from the germline V gene are SGHAT and FQNNGV. The CDR3 DNA is TGTGCCAGCAGCCAACTAGCGGGGGGCACAGATACGCAGTATTTT. It specifies CASSQLAGGTDTQYF.

The chain is built from TRBV9 and TRBJ2-5, with D hard to call. The CDR3 consists of 14 residues. V was trimmed by 3 bases and J by 4 bases, leaving 13 bases between them. Per the germline V gene, CDR1 is SGDLS and CDR2 is YYNGEE. The CDR3 DNA sequence: TGTGCCAGCAGCGCCCAAAACATCCCAGAGACCCAGTACTTC. Protein: CASSAQNIPETQYF.